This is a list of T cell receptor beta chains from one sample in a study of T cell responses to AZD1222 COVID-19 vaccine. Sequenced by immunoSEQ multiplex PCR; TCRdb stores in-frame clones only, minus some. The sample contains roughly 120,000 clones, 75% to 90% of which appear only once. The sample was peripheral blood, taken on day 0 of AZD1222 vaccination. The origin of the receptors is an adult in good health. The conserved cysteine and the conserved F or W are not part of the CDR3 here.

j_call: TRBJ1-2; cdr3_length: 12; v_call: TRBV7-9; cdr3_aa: ASSLGQGGDGYT
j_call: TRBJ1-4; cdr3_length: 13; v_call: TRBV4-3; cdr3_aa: ASSQDGGPGEKLF
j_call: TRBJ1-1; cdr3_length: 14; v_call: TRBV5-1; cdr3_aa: ASSLGQPGGDFEAF
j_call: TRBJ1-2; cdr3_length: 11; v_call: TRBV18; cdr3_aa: ASSTTRGRGYT
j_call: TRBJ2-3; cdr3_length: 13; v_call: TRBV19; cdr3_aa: ASSWAAAATDTQY
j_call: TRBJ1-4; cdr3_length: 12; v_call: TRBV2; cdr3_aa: ASSESGLGEKLF
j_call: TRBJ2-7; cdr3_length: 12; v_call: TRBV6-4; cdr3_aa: ASRTGGPSYEQY
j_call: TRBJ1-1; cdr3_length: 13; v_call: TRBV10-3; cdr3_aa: AISESGGSNSEAF
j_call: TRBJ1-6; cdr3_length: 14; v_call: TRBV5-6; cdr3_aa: ASSLVQGTNNSPLH
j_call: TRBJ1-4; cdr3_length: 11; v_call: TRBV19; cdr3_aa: ASSIDRAEKLF
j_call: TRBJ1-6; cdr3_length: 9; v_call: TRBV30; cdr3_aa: AWSVGITLH
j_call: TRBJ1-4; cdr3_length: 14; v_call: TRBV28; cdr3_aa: ASSPTTGWGNEKLF
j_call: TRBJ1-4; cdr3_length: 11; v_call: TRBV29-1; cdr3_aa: SVRLSGYEKLF
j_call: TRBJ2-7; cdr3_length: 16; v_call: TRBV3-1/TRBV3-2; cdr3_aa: ASSLLVRSSGGIDEQY
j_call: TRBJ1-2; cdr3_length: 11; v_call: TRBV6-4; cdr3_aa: ASSDKGTYGYT
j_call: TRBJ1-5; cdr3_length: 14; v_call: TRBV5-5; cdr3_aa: ASSVVPRGNNQPQH
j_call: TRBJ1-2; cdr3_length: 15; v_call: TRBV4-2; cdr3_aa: ASSQEGLTASFDGYT
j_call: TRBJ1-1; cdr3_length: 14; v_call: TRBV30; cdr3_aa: AWSVPWAGRGTEAF
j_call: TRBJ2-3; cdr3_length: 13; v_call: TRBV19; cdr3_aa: ASSILWASTDTQY
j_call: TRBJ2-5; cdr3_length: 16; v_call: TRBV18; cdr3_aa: ASSPMPLAAGGKETQY
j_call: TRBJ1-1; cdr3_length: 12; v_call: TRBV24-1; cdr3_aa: ATSVSGGNTEAF
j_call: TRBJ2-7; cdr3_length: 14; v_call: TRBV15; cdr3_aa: ATSPERAGGDYEQY
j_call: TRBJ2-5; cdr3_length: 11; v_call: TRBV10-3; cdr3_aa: AIRGSGKETQY
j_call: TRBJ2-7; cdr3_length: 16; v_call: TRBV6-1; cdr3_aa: ASSEALPGGGTTYEQY
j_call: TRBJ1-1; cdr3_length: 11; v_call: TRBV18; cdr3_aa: ASSPGRDTEAF
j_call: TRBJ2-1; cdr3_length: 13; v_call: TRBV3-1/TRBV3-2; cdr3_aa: ASSLSGTANNEQF
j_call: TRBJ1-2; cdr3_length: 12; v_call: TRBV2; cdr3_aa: ASSEDERGYGYT
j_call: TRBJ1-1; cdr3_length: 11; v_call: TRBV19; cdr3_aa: ASSIHTSTEAF
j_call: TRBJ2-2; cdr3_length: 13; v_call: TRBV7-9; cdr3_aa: ASSLPGLITGELF
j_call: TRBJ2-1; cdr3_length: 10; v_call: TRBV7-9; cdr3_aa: ASSKQDNEQF
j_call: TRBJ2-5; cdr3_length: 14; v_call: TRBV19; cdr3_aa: ASSPGGLAGQETQY
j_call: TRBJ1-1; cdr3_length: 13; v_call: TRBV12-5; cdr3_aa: ASGETQGALTEAF
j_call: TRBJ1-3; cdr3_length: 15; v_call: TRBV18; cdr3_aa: ASSPRDRGFSGNTIY
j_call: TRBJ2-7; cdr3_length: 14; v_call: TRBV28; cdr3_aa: ASSHLSRQGSYEQY
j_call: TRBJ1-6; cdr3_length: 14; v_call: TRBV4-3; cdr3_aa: ASSQDYGTGGSPLH
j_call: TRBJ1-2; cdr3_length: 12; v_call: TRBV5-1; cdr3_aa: ASSNGGGADGYT
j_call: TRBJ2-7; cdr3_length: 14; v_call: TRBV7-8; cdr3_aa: ASSSSRGLADYEQY
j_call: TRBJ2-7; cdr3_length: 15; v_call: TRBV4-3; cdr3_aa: ASSQEYIDGSAYEQY
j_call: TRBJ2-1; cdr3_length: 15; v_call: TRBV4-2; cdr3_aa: ASSQTLAGAAYNEQF
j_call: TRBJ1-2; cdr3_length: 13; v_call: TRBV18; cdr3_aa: ASSPRDSPNYGYT
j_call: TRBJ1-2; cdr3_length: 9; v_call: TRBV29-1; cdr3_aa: SVRDIGGYT
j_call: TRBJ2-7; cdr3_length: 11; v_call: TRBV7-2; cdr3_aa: ASSLPGYYEQY
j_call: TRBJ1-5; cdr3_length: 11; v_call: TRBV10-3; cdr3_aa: AISENPNQPQH
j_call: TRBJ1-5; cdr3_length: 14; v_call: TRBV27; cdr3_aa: ASIIIQGNSNQPQH
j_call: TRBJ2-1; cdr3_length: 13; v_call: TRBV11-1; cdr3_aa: ASTSLGGPGNEQF
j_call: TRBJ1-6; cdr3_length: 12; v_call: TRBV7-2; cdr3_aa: ASYKGARNSPLH